This T cell receptor (beta chain) is drawn from a study of blood T cell repertoires in COVID-19. For the study at large: Italy, Spain and the United States were the sources of the convalescent and acute COVID-19 samples.

The CDR3 has 15 residues. Methods used by the authors: Nucleated cell counts were estimated from reference gene primer amplification. The assay was immunoSEQ multiplex PCR, and TCRdb's table has in-frame clones only and misses some. V and J calls and clone size are given by that table; D and trimming were obtained from the DNA. Among around 100,000 clones listed, roughly 90% were seen once. Sequenced input: peripheral blood. This sequence originates from a human donor in a cohort sampled during active COVID-19. The chain couples TRBV21-1 to TRBJ2-1; the table assigns TRBD2, which was not confirmed against the DNA. TRBV21-1 is deemed a pseudogene. CDR3 residues: CASSLSGASYNEQFF. In nucleotides, the CDR3 is TGTGCCAGCAGCCTCTCGGGAGCCTCCTACAATGAGCAGTTCTTC.